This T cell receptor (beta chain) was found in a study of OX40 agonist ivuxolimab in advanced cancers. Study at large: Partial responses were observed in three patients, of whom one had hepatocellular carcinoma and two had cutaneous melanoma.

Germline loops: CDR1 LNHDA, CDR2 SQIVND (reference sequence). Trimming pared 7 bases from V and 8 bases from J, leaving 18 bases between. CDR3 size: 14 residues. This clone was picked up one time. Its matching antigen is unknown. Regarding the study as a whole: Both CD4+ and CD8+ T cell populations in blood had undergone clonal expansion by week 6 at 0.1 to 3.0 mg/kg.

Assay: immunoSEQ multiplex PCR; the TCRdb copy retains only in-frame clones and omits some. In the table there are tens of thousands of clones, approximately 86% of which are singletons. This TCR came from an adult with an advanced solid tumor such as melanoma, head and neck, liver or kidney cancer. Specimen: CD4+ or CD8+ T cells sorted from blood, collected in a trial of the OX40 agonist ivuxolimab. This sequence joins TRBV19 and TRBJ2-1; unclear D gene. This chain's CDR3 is CASIAGGGLYEQFF. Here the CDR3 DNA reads TGTGCCAGTATCGCTGGCGGCGGTTTATATGAGCAGTTCTTC.